These T cell receptor beta chains were read from a single sample in a study of T cell responses to AZD1222 COVID-19 vaccine. Produced via immunoSEQ multiplex PCR; TCRdb's table is partial and in-frame only. The sample contains roughly 200,000 clones, 91% of which appear only once. Sequenced here: peripheral blood, sampled 28 days after the second AZD1222 dose. These receptors were obtained from an adult who received the AZD1222 COVID-19 vaccine. Both conserved end residues are trimmed from each CDR3. Fields, in order: J gene, V gene, CDR3 protein.

>TRBJ1-5|TRBV27
ASSLTGSHQPQH
>TRBJ2-2|TRBV11-2
ASSPPFGQGEATGELF
>TRBJ2-1|TRBV15
ATSRQTGGVNEQF
>TRBJ2-7|TRBV6-5
ASSRDRDKQY
>TRBJ1-1|TRBV5-1
ASSNGQGMNTEAF
>TRBJ1-5|TRBV10-3
AISESQGGRQPQH
>TRBJ2-7|TRBV5-4
ASSLGTGGGYEQY
>TRBJ1-1|TRBV6-5
ASSYAQGAGTEAF
>TRBJ2-7|TRBV5-1
ASSLDSARLGEQY
>TRBJ1-5|TRBV18
ASSPGVEPQH
>TRBJ2-7|TRBV5-1
ASSLARTDEQY
>TRBJ1-1|TRBV7-9
ASSLGQGWLHTEAF
>TRBJ2-6|TRBV11-2
ASSSEWTGANVLT
>TRBJ2-1|TRBV5-5
ASSLGSYNEQF
>TRBJ1-1|TRBV29-1
SVYLLYRDTEAF
>TRBJ1-3|TRBV5-5
ASSLESFSGNTIY
>TRBJ1-1|TRBV21-1
ASSNEQGNTEAF
>TRBJ2-3|TRBV7-8
ASSLTGASDTQY
>TRBJ2-3|TRBV4-3
ASSQSGTAADTQY
>TRBJ2-3|TRBV12-3/TRBV12-4
ASSTARRDTQY
>TRBJ2-7|TRBV15
ATSRDRPYEQY
>TRBJ1-1|TRBV6-5
ASSSGMGNTEAF
>TRBJ2-1|TRBV4-1
ASSQDVYAGRYNEQF
>TRBJ2-3|TRBV29-1
SVDPSEGTDTQY
>TRBJ1-4|TRBV6-1
ASSEAVQTTNEKLF
>TRBJ2-7|TRBV7-2
ASSTGRHYEQY
>TRBJ1-1|TRBV19
ASSLQGGAEAF
>TRBJ1-5|TRBV7-9
ASSLDPTGSSNQPQH
>TRBJ2-7|TRBV29-1
SVAQGVYEQY
>TRBJ1-1|TRBV10-3
AIKTDGNTEAF
>TRBJ1-2|TRBV19
ASRDLGPRNYGYT
>TRBJ1-1|TRBV6-5
ASSRDRGGNTEAF
>TRBJ2-7|TRBV7-9
ASRAASSYEQY